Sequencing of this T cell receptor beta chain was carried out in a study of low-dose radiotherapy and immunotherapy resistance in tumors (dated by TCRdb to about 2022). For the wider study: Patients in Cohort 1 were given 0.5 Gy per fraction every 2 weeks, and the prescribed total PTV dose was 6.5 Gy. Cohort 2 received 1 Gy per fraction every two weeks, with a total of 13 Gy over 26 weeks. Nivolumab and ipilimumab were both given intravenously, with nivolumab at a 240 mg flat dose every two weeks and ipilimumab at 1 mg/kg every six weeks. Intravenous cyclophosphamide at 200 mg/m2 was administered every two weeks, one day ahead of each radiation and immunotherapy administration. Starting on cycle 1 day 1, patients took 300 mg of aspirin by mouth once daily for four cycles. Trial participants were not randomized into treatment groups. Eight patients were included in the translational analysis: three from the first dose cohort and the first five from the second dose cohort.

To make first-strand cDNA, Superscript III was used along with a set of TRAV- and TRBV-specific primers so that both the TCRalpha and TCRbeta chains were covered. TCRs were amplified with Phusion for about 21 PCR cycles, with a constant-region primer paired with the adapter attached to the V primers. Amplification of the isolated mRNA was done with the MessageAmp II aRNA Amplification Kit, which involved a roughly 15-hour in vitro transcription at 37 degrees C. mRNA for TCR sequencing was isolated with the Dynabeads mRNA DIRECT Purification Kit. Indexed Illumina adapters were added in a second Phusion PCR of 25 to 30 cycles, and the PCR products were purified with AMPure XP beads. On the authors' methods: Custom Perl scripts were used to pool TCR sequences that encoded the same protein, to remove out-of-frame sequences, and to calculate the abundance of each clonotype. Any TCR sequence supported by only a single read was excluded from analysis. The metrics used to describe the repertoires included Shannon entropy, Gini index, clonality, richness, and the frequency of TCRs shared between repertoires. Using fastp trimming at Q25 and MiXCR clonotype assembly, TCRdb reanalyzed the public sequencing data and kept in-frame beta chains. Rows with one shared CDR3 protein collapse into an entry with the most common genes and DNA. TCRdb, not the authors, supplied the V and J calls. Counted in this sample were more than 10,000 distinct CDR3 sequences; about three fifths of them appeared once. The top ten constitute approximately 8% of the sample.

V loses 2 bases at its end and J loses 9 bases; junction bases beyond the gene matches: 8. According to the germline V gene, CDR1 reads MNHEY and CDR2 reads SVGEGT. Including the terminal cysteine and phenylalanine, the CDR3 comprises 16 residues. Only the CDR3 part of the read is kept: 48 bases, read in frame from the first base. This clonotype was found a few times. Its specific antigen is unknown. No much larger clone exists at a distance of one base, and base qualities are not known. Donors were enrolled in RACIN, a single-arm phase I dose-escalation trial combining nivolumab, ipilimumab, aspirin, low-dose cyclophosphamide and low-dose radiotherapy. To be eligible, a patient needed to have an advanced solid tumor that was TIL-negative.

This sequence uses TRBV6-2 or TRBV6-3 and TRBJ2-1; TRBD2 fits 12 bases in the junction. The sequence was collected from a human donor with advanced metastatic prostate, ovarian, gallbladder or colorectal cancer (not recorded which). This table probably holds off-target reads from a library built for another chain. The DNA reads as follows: TGTGCCAGCAGTTACGGGCTAGCGGGAGGGCTCAGTGAGCAGTTCTTC. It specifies CASSYGLAGGLSEQFF.